Listed here is a single T cell receptor (beta chain). Germline V CDR1 and CDR2: MGHDK, SYGVNS. V lost 1 base and J 12 bases, leaving 16 bases between the germline ends. The CDR3 contains 14 residues. These data come from a study of OX40 agonist ivuxolimab in advanced cancers. Clones were sequenced by immunoSEQ multiplex PCR, and TCRdb holds only the in-frame ones, with some missing. The sample holds about 72,000 clones, 81% seen once. This TCR was recovered from an adult with an advanced solid tumor such as melanoma, head and neck, liver or kidney cancer. The sequencing here drew on CD4+ or CD8+ T cells sorted from blood, taken in a trial of the OX40 agonist ivuxolimab. The J gene is TRBJ2-1, the V gene TRBV25-1; weak D call: TRBD2 (6 bases). Here the CDR3 DNA reads TGTGCCAGCAGTGAATTAGCGGAGGACGGTCGGCAGTTCTTC. Translation: CASSELAEDGRQFF.